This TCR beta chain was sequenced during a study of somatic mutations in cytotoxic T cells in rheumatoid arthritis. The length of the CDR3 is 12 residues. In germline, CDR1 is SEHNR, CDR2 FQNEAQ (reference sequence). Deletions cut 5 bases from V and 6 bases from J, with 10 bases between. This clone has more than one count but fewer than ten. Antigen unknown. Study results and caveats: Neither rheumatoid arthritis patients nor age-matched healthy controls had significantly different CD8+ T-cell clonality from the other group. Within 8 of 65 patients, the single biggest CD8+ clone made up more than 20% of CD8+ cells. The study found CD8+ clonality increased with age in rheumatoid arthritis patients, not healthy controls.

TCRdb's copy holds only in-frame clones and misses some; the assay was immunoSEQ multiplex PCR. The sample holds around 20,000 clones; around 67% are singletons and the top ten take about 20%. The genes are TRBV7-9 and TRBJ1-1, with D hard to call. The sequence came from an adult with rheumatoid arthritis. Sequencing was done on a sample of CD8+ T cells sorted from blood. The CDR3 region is CASSGLSAEAFF. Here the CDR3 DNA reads TGTGCCAGCAGCGGGCTTTCGGCTGAAGCTTTCTTT.